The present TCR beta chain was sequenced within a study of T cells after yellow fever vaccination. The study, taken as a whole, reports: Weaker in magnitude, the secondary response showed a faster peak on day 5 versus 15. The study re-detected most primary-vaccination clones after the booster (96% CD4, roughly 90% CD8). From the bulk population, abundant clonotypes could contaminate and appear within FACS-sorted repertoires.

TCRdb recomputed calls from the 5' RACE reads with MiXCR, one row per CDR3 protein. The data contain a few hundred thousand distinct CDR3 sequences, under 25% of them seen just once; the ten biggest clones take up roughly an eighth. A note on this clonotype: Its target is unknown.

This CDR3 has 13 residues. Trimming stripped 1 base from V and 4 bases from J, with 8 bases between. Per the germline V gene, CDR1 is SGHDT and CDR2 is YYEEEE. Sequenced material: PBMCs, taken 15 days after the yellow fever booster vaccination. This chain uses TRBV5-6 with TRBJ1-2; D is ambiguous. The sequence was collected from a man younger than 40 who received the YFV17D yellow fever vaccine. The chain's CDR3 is CASSLKLAYGYTF. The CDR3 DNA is TGTGCCAGCAGCTTGAAGTTAGCCTATGGCTACACCTTC.